The clone carrying this TCR beta chain was observed at least ten times. One entry per CDR3 protein, called by TCRdb with MiXCR from the 5' RACE reads. Of over 45,000 distinct CDR3 sequences in the sample, approximately 5.8% were seen once. The V and J ends lost 2 bases and 7 bases respectively, with 11 bases between them. The CDR3 contains 14 residues. Germline lookup yields CDR1 SNHLY and CDR2 FYNNEI. This sample stems from a study of neurological immune-mediated disorders. The V call is TRBV2, the J call TRBJ2-2; TRBD1 might be the D (5 bases). The receptor was derived from a woman between 18 and 30 years old with multiple sclerosis. Sequencing was carried out using CD4+ T cells from blood. CDR3: CASSEIGANGELFF. The CDR3 DNA follows: TGTGCCAGCAGTGAAATAGGGGCCAACGGGGAGCTGTTTTTT.